This TCR beta chain was identified during a study of T cell responses to AZD1222 COVID-19 vaccine. Germline V gene sequence: CDR1 SGHDN, CDR2 FVKESK. The CDR3 consists of 21 residues. Trimming cost V 6 bases and J 0 bases; bases outside gene matches: 20. Only in-frame clones appear in the TCRdb table, and some are missing; sequencing was by immunoSEQ multiplex PCR. The sample includes about 150,000 clones, about 91% of them seen just once. The TCR was taken from an adult in good health. The sample consisted of peripheral blood, taken on day 0 of AZD1222 vaccination. The gene calls are TRBV14 and TRBJ2-1; 10 positions agree with TRBD2. The CDR3 protein is CASSIGDGTSATVSSYNEQFF. CDR3 coding DNA: TGTGCCAGCAGTATTGGGGACGGGACTAGCGCAACCGTGAGCTCCTACAATGAGCAGTTCTTC. Full variable domain (missing parts from reference TRBV14 and TRBJ2-1): EAGVTQFPSHSVIEKGQTVTLRCDPISGHDNLYWYRRVMGKEIKFLLHFVKESKQDESGMPNNRFLAERTGGTYSTLKVQPAELEDSGVYFCASSIGDGTSATVSSYNEQFFGPGTRLTVL.